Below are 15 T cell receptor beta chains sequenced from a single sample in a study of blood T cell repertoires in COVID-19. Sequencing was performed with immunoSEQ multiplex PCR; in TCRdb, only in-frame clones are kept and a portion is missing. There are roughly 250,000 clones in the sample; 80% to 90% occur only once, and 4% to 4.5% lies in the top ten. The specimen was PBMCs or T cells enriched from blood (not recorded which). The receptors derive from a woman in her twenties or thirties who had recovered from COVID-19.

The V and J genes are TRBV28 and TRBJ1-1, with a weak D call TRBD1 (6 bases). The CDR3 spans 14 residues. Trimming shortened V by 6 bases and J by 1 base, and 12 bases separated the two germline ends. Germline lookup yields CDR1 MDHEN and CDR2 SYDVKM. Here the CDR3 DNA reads TGTGCCAGCAGCTCGAGGGGGGGGAACACTGAAGCTTTCTTT. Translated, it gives CASSSRGGNTEAFF.

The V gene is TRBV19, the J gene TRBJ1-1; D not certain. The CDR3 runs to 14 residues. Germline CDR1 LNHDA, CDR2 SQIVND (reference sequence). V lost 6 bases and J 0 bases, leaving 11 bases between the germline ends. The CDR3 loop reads CASSLGSLNTEAFF. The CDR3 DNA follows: TGTGCCAGTAGCCTAGGGAGCCTGAACACTGAAGCTTTCTTT.

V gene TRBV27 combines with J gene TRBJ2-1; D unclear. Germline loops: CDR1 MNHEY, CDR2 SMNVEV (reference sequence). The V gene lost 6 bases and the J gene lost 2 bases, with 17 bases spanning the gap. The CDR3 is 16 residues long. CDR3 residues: CASSPIGSLTYNEQFF. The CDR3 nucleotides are TGTGCCAGCAGCCCCATCGGGTCACTTACCTACAATGAGCAGTTCTTC.

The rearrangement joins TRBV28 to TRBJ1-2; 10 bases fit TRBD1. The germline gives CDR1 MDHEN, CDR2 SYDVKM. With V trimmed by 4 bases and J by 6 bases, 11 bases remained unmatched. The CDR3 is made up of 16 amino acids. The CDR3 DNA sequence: TGTGCCAGCAGTTCTCCTGGCGCGGGACAGGGGAATGGCTACACCTTC. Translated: CASSSPGAGQGNGYTF.

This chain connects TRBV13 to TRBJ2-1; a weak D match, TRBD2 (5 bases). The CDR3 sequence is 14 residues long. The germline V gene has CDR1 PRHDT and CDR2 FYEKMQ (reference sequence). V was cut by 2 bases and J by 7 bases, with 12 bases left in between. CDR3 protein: CASSLISGKNEQFF. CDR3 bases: TGTGCCAGCAGCTTAATCAGCGGAAAGAATGAGCAGTTCTTC. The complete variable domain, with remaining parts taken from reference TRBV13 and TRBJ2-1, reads AAGVIQSPRHLIKEKRETATLKCYPIPRHDTVYWYQQGPGQDPQFLISFYEKMQSDKGSIPDRFSAQQFSDYHSELNMSSLELGDSALYFCASSLISGKNEQFFGPGTRLTVL.

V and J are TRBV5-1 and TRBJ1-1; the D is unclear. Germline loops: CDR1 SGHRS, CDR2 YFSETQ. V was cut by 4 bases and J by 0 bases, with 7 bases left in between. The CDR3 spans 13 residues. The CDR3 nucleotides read TGCGCCAGCAGCCAAGACTTGAACACTGAAGCTTTCTTT. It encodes CASSQDLNTEAFF.

The CDR3, as DNA: TGCGCCAGCAGCTTTACTAGCGGGGGGGCCGGGGAGCAGTACTTC. Its protein is CASSFTSGGAGEQYF. The rearrangement links TRBV5-1 to TRBJ2-7; TRBD2 agrees at 13 bases. Germline V CDR1 and CDR2: SGHRS, YFSETQ. Trimming cost V 2 bases and J 7 bases; bases outside gene matches: 6. This CDR3 is 15 amino acids long.

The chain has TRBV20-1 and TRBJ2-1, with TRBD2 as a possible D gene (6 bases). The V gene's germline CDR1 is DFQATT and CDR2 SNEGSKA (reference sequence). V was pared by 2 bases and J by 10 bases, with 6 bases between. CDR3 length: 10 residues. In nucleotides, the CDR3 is TGCAGTGCTAGACGGGAGGAGCAGTTCTTC. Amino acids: CSARREEQFF.

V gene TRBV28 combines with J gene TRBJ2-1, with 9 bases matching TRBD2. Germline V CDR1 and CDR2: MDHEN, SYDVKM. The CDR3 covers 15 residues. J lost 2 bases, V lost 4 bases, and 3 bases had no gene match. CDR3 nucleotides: TGTGCCAGCAGTTCCGGGACTAGCACCTACAATGAGCAGTTCTTC. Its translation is CASSSGTSTYNEQFF.

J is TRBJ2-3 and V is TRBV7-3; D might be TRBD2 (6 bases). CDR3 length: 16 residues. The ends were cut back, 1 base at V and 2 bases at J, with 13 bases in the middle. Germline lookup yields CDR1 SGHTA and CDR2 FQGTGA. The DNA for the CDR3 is TGTGCCAGCAGCTTAAGTCGTCTAGCGCTCACAGATACGCAGTATTTT. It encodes CASSLSRLALTDTQYF.

The CDR3 coding sequence is TGTGCCAGCAGCGTAGCTGCAGGGGTAGCGAACACCGGGGAGCTGTTTTTT. It encodes CASSVAAGVANTGELFF. The V and J genes are TRBV9 and TRBJ2-2; perhaps TRBD1 as D (6 bases). Looked up from germline, CDR1 is SGDLS and CDR2 is YYNGEE. V was trimmed by 0 bases and J by 0 bases, leaving 12 bases between them. The CDR3 is 17 amino acids.

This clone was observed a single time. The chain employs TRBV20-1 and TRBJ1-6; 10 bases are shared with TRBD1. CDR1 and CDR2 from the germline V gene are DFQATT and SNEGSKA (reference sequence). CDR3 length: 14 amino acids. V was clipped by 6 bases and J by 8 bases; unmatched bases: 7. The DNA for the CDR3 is TGCAGTGCGAGTACCGGGACAGGGGATTCACCCCTCCACTTT. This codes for CSASTGTGDSPLHF.

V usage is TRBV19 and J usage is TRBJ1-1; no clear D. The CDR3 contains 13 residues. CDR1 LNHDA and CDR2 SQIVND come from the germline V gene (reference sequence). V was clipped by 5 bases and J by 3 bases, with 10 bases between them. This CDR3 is CASSRDKHTEAFF. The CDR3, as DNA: TGTGCCAGTAGTCGAGACAAACACACTGAAGCTTTCTTT.

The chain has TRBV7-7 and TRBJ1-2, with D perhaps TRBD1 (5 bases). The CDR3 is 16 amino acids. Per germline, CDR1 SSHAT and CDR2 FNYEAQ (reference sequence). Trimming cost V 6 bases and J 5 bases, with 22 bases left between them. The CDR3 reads CASRRYHYSGLYGYTF. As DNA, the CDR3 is TGTGCCAGCAGACGTTACCATTACTCAGGGCTGTATGGCTACACCTTC.

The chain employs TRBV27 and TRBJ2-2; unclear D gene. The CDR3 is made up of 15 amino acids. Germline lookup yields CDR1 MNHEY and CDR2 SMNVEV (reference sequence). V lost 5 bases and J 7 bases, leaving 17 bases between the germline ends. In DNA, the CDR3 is TGTGCCAGCAGTAGTAGATTTCAGGCGAACGGGGAGCTGTTTTTT. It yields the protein CASSSRFQANGELFF.